This T cell receptor beta chain was sequenced for a study of cytomegalovirus exposure and HLA in healthy donors. Use of 60 Vbeta and 13 Jbeta primers characterized the PCR. Profiling relied on immunoSEQ multiplex PCR, and the TCRdb table lists in-frame clones only, not all of them. The sample records 200,000 to 300,000 clones, around 83% being singletons. The germline V gene encodes CDR1 SGHRS and CDR2 YFSETQ. The length of the CDR3 is 14 residues. J lost 4 bases, V lost 0 bases, and 2 bases had no gene match. The clonotype was recovered from a girl aged 2-10 years in good health and CMV-seronegative. This chain links TRBV5-1 with TRBJ1-2; TRBD1 matches at 8 bases. Sequencing was done on a sample of PBMCs. In nucleotides, the CDR3 is TGCGCCAGCAGCTTGGAAGGGACAGGCTATGGCTACACCTTC. It translates to CASSLEGTGYGYTF.